This TCR beta chain was captured in a study of cytomegalovirus exposure and HLA in healthy donors (dated by TCRdb to the late 2010s). Regarding the research as a whole: An earlier analysis of approximately 600 of the donors reported 250 to 300 Gb of sequence data and roughly 110 million unique TCR beta sequences from approximately 180 million T cells. Approximately 300 gigabases of sequencing data and tens of millions of unique TCR sequences were included in an early release covering 550 to 650 HLA-typed donors. Among the roughly 400 genotyped donors, approximately 82% belonged to the genetic ancestry cluster associated with self-reported Caucasian donors. The aim of the study was to test whether cataloging public T cell receptors could identify signatures of past pathogen exposure. The study profiled the T cell repertoires of approximately 700 subjects by immunosequencing and related them to cytomegalovirus serostatus. In addition to the first cohort of approximately 650 subjects, a separate validation cohort of 100 to 150 different subjects was used. High-throughput TCR immunosequencing, statistical association of individual TCRs with disease status, and machine learning were combined to predict cytomegalovirus infection status. A later analysis re-analyzed previously published TCR beta repertoires from approximately 670 donors and added high-resolution HLA genotyping to study TCR occurrence patterns. In the later analysis, no new phenotypic data were used to find candidate immune exposures; instead, reliance was placed on TCR beta sequences and their occurrence across donors. An earlier analysis of 587 of the donors used high-throughput TCR beta sequencing to judge whether each TCR beta V gene segment behaved as functional or pseudogenic. Donor age, sex, ethnicity and CMV serostatus were collected together with the repertoire data. In a later genetic analysis, genome-wide SNP genotypes for about 55% of the 666 donors were used, and that subset was treated as a discovery cohort. Every discovery cohort repertoire had been produced on one sequencing platform. HLA typing covered class I and class II loci at four-digit resolution. The number of typed donors differed by locus: about 620-640 for A, B, C, DRB1 and DQB1; 522 for DQA1; 606 for DPA1; and about 450 for DPB1. A handful of DR-DQ haplotypes were handled as single units for association and clustering because linkage in the cohort was strong. Among a few hundred genotyped donors of the cohort, an average of approximately 240,000 unique TCR beta nucleotide sequences were sequenced per donor, roughly 20% of them non-productive.

The paper as a whole reports these results and caveats: In an earlier analysis of some 500 of the donors, most TCR beta V segments appeared in productive rearrangements about 90% or about 30% of the time, broadly matching IMGT annotations. The authors suggested that the approach could potentially be extended to other disease states and immunological phenotypes. Linkage disequilibrium might explain the correlated functional status among segregating V segments, but an unknown experimental factor could not be excluded. Because counts were too low, fewer than 20 rarely observed V segments, including chromosome 9 orphons, were excluded from the earlier analysis of 587 of the donors. The classifier was reported to diagnose cytomegalovirus status with high specificity and sensitivity in both the original and validation cohorts. A group of highly shared sequence variants was considered likely to be a technical artifact of the sequencing pipeline. Sequencing depth was assumed to be roughly uniform across donors in the presence/absence analyses, though that assumption may not hold. In vitro tests confirmed that a few of the cytomegalovirus-associated TCR beta chains recognize cytomegalovirus antigens. The study gave a list of 150 to 200 TCR beta chains associated with cytomegalovirus. Strong co-occurrence of HLA alleles, especially DR and DQ, made assigning TCR associations to individual alleles difficult. Most TCR sequences were observed very rarely across donors, whereas some public TCRs were present in many individuals. An association between a missense DCLRE1C variant and V-gene and J-gene trimming of TCR beta chains was found in a later genetic analysis and replicated in an independent cohort. Some IMGT-functional V segments, including TRBV6-2 and TRBV6-3, could not be distinguished by the 87-base-pair reads and were therefore excluded. A further reported finding was that TCR beta sequences accurately predicted the HLA-A and HLA-B alleles for most subjects in the first cohort. Specific HLA alleles were associated with some 15,000 TCR beta sequences at a false discovery rate of 0.05 in a later analysis. Because some donors lacked HLA typing at each locus, the association tests relied only on the typed subset. According to a later genetic analysis, donors in an Asian-associated ancestry cluster had fewer N-insertions in productive TCRs than the approximately 690-donor mean. Only TCR beta chains were sequenced in this cohort, and the absence of alpha or paired-chain data limited detectable features. A later analysis found that TCR association rates varied across HLA loci, with DRB1 alleles showing the most associated TCRs and HLA-C alleles the fewest. CMV serostatus was the only immune exposure information available for the cohort. Compared with equally common non-associated chains, HLA-associated TCR beta chains in a later analysis were more clonally expanded and had lower generation probabilities. Several of the top co-occurrence clusters appeared to be linked to parvovirus B19, influenza, CMV and Epstein-Barr virus, according to a later analysis. In a later analysis, most CMV-associated TCR beta chains were found to appear HLA-restricted, with HLA associations seemingly driven largely by CMV exposure.

The CDR3 contains 14 residues, cysteine and phenylalanine counted. Here the CDR3 DNA is all that survives: 42 bases in frame from base 1. From V the trimming removes 5 bases and from J it removes 4 bases, while the gene matches leave 5 bases of the junction unaccounted for. CDR1 and CDR2 are read off the germline V gene as SGHAT and FQNNGV. In the case of this clone: The antigen it recognizes is unknown. Base quality data are lacking; no much larger clone is found one base away.

The protocol used for the library was the immunoSEQ multiplex PCR assay. The multiplex PCR relied on a mix of 60 forward primers for TCR Vbeta segments and 13 reverse primers for TCR Jbeta segments. A multiplex PCR assay on genomic DNA amplified the CDR3 region of rearranged TCR beta genes. On the Illumina HiSeq System, the amplified TCR beta libraries were sequenced as 87-base-pair reads. Processing in the source paper ran as follows. A later analysis tallied 80 million to 95 million unique TCR beta chains across the 550 to 850 repertoires, and about 12 million of those chains were shared by two or more donors. Raw reads were error-corrected and collapsed into unique sequences by a nearest-neighbor algorithm in which closely related sequences were merged to remove PCR and sequencing errors. V, D and J gene segments were assigned by aligning CDR3 sequences to IMGT reference sequences. Each retained sequence needed at least a six-nucleotide match to both a V gene segment and a J gene segment. Rearrangements were classified as productive when the CDR3 lacked stop codons and remained in frame with V and J, and all other rearrangements were classified as non-productive. CDR3 was defined by IMGT convention, running from the second conserved V-encoded cysteine to the conserved J-encoded phenylalanine. Sequences without an unambiguous match to a single V gene segment were excluded from the earlier analysis of about 600 of the donors. In an earlier analysis of 587 of the donors, V segments were called functional above 56.7% productive rearrangements and were called segregating when the between-donor standard deviation exceeded 5%. A statistical classification framework was built to diagnose cytomegalovirus status from the catalog of TCR beta chain sequences. V and J gene assignment, in a later analysis, came from comparing TCR nucleotide sequences with IMGT/GENE-DB human TR gene sequences. The TCRdist pipeline was used in a later analysis to assign CDR3 sequences and most-parsimonious VDJ recombination scenarios. In a later analysis, each TCR beta chain was defined by its CDR3 amino acid sequence together with its V-gene family, and reads without a unique V-gene family were excluded. As a way to deal with suspected cross-contamination and a sequencing artifact, a later analysis dropped roughly 620 nucleotide sequences that were highly shared and had low generation probability. In a later analysis, a clonal expansion index for each public chain was calculated from normalized within-repertoire ranks of inferred template counts. Generation probabilities in a later analysis came from a VDJ recombination model fitted to out-of-frame rearrangements, and those results were checked against IGoR. Hypergeometric tests were used in a later analysis to score TCR-TCR, TCR-HLA and TCR-CMV co-occurrence, with a repertoire-size bias correction applied to the TCR pairs. False discovery rates were estimated in a later analysis by permuting HLA or CMV assignments 20 times. In a later analysis, co-occurring TCRs were grouped using DBSCAN, and TCRdist sequence similarity was added for clustering within HLA-allele-positive subsets. Repertoires with fewer than 30,000 or more than 120,000 public chains were left out of co-occurrence clustering, as were about 5 repertoires with anomalous nucleotide sharing. TCRdb carries this immuneACCESS record with in-frame sequences only. Its versions omit some clonotypes, under half of them owing to an unresolved V gene in the studies checked, with the rest unexplained. For V, J and clone size, that table is used; D and trimming come from the DNA. The table for this sample lists about 130,000 clones; about 81% of them were counted only once. The ten largest make up about 1% of the sample.

The cohort consisted of 650 to 700 healthy bone marrow donors. Cohort members were all nominally healthy when sampled, although unrecorded immune exposures were likely present. The donor tested CMV seronegative, placing the donor among the 350 to 400 seronegative members of the cohort. A peripheral blood sample was collected from each donor, and TCR beta sequencing was performed on peripheral blood mononuclear cells. The Qiagen DNeasy Blood Extraction Kit was used to extract genomic DNA from the blood cell samples. The source of this sequence is a woman aged 25 to 45 in good health and CMV-seronegative. The sequencing input was PBMCs. Recombination joined TRBV11-2 with TRBJ2-5; 9 bases in the middle match TRBD1. The DNA reads as follows: TGTGCCAGCAGCCTACGGGACAGGGCAGAGACCCAGTACTTC. Its translation reads: CASSLRDRAETQYF.